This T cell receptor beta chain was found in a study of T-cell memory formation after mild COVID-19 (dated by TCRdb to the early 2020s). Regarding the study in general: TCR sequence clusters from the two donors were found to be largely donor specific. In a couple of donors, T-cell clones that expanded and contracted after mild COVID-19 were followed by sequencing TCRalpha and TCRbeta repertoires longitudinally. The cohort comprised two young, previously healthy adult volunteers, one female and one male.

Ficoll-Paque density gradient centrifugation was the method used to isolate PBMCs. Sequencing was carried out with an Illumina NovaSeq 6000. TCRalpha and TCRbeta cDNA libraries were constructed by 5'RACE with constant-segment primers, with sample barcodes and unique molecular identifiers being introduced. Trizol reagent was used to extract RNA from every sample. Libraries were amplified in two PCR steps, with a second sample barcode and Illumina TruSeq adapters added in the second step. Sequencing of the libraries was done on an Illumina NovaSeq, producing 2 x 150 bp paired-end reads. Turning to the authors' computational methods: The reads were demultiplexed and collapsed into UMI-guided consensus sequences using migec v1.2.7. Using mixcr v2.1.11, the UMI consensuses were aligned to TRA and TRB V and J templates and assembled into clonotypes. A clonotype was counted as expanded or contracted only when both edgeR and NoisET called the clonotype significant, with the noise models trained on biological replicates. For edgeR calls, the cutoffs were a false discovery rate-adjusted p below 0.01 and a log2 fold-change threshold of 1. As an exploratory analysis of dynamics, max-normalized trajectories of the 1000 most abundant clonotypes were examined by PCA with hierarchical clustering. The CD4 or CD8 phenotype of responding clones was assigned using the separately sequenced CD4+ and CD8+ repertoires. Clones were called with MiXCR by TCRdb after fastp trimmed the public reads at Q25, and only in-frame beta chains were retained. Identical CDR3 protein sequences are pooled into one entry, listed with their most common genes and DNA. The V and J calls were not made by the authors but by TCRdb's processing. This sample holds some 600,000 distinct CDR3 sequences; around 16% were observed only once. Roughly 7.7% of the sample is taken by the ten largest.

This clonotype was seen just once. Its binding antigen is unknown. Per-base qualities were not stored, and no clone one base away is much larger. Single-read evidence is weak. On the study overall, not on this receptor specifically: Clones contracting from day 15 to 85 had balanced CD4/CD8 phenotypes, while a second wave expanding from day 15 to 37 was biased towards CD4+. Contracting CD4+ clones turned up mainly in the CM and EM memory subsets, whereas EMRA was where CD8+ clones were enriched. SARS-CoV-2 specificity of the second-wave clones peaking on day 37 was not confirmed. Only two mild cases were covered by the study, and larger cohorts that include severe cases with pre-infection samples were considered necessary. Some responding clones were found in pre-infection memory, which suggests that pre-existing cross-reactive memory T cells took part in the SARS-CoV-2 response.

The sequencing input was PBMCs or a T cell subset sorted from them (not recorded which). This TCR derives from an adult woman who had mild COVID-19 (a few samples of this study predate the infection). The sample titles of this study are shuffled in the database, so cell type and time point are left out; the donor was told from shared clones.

The CDR3 reads as follows: CASSQPVSGGRGNEQFF. The DNA is TGCGCCAGCAGCCAGCCCGTATCAGGGGGCCGAGGAAATGAGCAGTTCTTC. This sequence uses TRBV4-1 and TRBJ2-1; a stretch of 8 junction bases matches TRBD1. Reading from cysteine to phenylalanine, the CDR3 counts 17 amino acids. Of the read, only the CDR3 DNA is kept; its 51 bases are in frame from base 1. Ends trimmed: V by 3 bases, J by 7 bases; bases unmatched to a gene: 14. CDR1 and CDR2, per the germline V gene, are MGHRA and YSYEKL.